Included here is one TCR beta chain sequence, with context. Antigen specificity is unknown. This entry comes from a study of T-cell reconstitution after alpha-beta-depleted transplantation in children. Study observations and caveats: Surviving thymic progenitors and recipient T cells were the source of high TCRbeta diversity at day 60 in some patients. T-cell numbers and diversity one year post-transplant derived largely from freshly generated T cells. Several hundred rapidly expanded clones from non-depleted graft cells reportedly supplied alpha-beta T cells about two months post-transplant.

This sample's TCRbeta library carried unique molecular identifier barcodes. TCRdb ran MiXCR on the PCR reads and lists one entry per CDR3 protein. The sample shows more than 200,000 distinct CDR3 sequences, under 30% of them seen only once. The V gene's germline CDR1 is SQVTM and CDR2 ANQGSEA. V was clipped by 3 bases and J by 4 bases, with 6 bases between them. The CDR3 covers 11 residues. The chain combines TRBV29-1 with TRBJ1-1, with D possibly being TRBD1 (5 bases). The sequence was collected from a girl aged 2 to 9 with Fanconi anemia, due to receive a stem cell transplant. The sequenced sample was PBMCs, obtained before TCRalphabeta/CD19-depleted stem cell transplant. CDR3 in amino acids: CSVDGGTEAFF. In DNA, the CDR3 is TGCAGCGTTGATGGGGGCACTGAAGCTTTCTTT.